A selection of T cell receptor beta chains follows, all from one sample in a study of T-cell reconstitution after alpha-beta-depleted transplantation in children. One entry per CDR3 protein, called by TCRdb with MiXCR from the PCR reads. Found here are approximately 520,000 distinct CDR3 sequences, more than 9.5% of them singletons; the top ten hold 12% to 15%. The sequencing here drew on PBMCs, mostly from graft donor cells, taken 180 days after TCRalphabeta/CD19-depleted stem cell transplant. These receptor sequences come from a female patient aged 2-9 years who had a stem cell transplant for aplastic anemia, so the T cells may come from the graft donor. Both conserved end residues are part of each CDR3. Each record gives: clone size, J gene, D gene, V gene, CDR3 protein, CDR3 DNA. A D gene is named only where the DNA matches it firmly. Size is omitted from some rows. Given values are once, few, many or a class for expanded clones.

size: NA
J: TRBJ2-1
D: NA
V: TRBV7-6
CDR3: CASSLRTDYNEQFF
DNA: TGTGCCAGCAGCTTACGGACAGACTACAATGAGCAGTTCTTC

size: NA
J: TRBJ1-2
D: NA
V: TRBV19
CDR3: CASSMHYGYTF
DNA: TGTGCCAGTAGTATGCACTATGGCTACACCTTC

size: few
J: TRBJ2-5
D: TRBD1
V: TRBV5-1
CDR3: CASSLGPTGGGETQYF
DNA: TGCGCCAGCAGCTTGGGCCCGACAGGGGGCGGAGAGACCCAGTACTTC

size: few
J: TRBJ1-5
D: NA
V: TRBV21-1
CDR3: CASSKDSGGLNQPQHF
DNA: TGTGCCAGCAGCAAAGACAGCGGCGGCCTCAATCAGCCCCAGCATTTT

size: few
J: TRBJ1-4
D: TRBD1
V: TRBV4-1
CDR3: CASSQGRQGRTNEKLFF
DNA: TGCGCCAGCAGCCAAGGAAGACAGGGCAGGACTAATGAAAAACTGTTTTTT

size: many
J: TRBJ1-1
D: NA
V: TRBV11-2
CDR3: CASSLGGRMNTEAFF
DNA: TGTGCCAGCAGCTTAGGGGGGAGGATGAACACTGAAGCTTTCTTT

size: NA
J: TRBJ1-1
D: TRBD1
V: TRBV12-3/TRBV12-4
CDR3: CASRPNRGWSTEAFF
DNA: TGTGCCAGCAGGCCGAACAGGGGCTGGAGCACTGAAGCTTTCTTT

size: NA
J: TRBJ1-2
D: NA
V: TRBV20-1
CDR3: CSARAVAGGYTF
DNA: TGCAGTGCTAGAGCCGTGGCCGGGGGCTACACCTTC

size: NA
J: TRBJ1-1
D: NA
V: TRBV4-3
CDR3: CASSQDAVRRPNTEAFF
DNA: TGCGCCAGCAGCCAAGACGCGGTTCGCAGGCCAAACACTGAAGCTTTCTTT

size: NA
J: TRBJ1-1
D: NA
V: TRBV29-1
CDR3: CSVQRSSGEGTPSTEAFF
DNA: TGCAGCGTTCAACGGTCTTCAGGAGAGGGGACACCGAGCACTGAAGCTTTCTTT

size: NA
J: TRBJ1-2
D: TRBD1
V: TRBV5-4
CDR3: CASSLAWPSLDRDYGYTF
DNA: TGTGCCAGCAGCTTGGCCTGGCCGTCCTTAGACAGGGATTATGGCTACACCTTC

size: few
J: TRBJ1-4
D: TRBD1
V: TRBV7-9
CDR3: CASSPGTGLGEKLFF
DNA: TGTGCCAGCAGCCCGGGGACAGGGTTGGGCGAAAAACTGTTTTTT